This T cell receptor beta chain was identified during a study of blood T cell repertoires in COVID-19. For the study at large: Spain, Italy and the United States supplied samples that represented acute and convalescent COVID-19. Sample material is recorded as cDNA or gDNA derived from T cells, B-cell-depleted T cells, or PBMCs.

The age range of participants was about 18 to 89 years, with residence in more than 20 US areas. The authors' processing: Researchers report that nucleated cell counts were estimated from reference gene primer amplification. Assay used: immunoSEQ multiplex PCR; TCRdb lists only in-frame clones, some missing. The V and J calls and the clone size are those of that table, but D and trimming were determined from the DNA. The sample comprises 400,000 to 450,000 clones, roughly 87% of which are singletons, and 0.55% to 0.75% rests with the top ten. The germline V gene has CDR1 SQVTM and CDR2 ANQGSEA. The V end was cut by 6 bases, the J end by 4 bases, with 15 bases between. This CDR3 contains 13 residues.

The sequenced sample consisted of PBMCs or T cells enriched from blood (not recorded which). The V call is TRBV29-1, the J call TRBJ1-2, with TRBD1 as a possible D gene (5 bases). The origin of this receptor is a man aged 18 to 35 who had recovered from COVID-19. CDR3 bases: TGCAGCGTCCCCTACCCAGACAGCTATGGCTACACCTTC. This gives the protein CSVPYPDSYGYTF.